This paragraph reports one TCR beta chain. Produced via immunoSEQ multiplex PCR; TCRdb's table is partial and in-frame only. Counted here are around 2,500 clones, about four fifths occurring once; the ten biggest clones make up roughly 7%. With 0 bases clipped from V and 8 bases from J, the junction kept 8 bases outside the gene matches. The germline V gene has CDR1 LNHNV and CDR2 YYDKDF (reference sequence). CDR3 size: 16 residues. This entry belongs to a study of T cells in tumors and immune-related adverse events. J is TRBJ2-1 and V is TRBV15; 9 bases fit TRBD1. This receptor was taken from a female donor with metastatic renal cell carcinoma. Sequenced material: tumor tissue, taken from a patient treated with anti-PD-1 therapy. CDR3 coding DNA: TGTGCCACCAGCAGAGATACAGGACAGGGGAGGGATGAGCAGTTCTTC. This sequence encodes CATSRDTGQGRDEQFF.